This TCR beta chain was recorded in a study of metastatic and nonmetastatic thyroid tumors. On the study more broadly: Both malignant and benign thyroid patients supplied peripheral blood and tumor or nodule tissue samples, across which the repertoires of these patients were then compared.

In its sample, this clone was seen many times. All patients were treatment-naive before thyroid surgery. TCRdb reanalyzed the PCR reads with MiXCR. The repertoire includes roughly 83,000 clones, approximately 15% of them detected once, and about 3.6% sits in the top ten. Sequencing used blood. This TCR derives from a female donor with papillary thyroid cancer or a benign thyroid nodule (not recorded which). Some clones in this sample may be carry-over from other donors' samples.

CDR3 DNA: TGTGCCAGTAGTTTCGGGACGGACAACTATGGCTACACCTTC. Its translation is CASSFGTDNYGYTF. V gene TRBV19 combines with J gene TRBJ1-2; D might be TRBD1 (5 bases). V lost 5 bases to trimming and J lost 2 bases, with 12 bases between them. Germline loops: CDR1 LNHDA, CDR2 SQIVND (reference sequence). This CDR3 comprises 14 residues.